The T cell receptor beta chain under discussion was sequenced for a study of vaccination and CD4 T cells after COVID-19. Sample treatment: roughly ten-day PBMC culture with coronavirus spike peptide pools or control peptides (ViraFEST assay). ViraFEST expanded antigen-specific T cells with peptide pools, then sequenced TCRs. From the roughly ten-day cultures, CD4+ T cells were isolated by negative selection. As regards this clonotype: Its antigen is as yet unknown.

The Oncomine TCR Beta short-read assay was applied to DNA of cultured CD4+ T cells. The genomic DNA was obtained from cultured CD4+ T cells by extraction with the QIAamp micro DNA kit. MiXCR, run by TCRdb on the PCR reads, gives a single entry per CDR3 protein. The table shows approximately 18,000 distinct CDR3 sequences, with approximately 49% occurring only once. The sequencing sample was made of CD4+ T cells from blood, cultured in vitro. The source is a human donor who had recovered from COVID-19.

CDR3 protein: CASSSYDEQFF. CDR3 nucleotides: TGTGCCAGCAGTTCGTACGATGAGCAGTTCTTC. The rearrangement links TRBV6-5 to TRBJ2-1; no clear D. The length of the CDR3 is 11 residues. V was shortened by 4 bases and J by 8 bases, with 6 bases between the two germline ends. In germline, CDR1 is MNHEY, CDR2 SVGAGI.